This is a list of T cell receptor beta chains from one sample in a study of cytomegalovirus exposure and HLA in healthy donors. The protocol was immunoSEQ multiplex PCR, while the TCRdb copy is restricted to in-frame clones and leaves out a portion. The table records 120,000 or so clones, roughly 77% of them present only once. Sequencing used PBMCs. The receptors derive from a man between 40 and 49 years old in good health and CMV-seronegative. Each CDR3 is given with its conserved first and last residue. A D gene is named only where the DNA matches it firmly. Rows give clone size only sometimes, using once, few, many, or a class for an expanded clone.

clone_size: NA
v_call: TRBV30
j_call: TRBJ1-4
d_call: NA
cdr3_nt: TGTGCCTGGACAGCCGGGGGACCAGAAAAACTGTTTTTT
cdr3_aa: CAWTAGGPEKLFF

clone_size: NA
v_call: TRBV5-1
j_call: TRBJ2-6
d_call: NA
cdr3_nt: TGCGCCAGCAGCTTGGCCGAGGGACTCGGGGCCAACGTCCTGACTTTC
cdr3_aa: CASSLAEGLGANVLTF

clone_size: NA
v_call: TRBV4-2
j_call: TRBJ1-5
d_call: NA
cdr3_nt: TGTGCCAGCAGCCAAGCATCATCAGGGGATCAGCCCCAGCATTTT
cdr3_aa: CASSQASSGDQPQHF

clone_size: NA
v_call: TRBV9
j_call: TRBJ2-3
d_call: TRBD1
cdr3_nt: TGTGCCAGCAGCGGGGCCCTCCTCCAAGACAGGGTTGTTGCAGATACGCAGTATTTT
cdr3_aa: CASSGALLQDRVVADTQYF

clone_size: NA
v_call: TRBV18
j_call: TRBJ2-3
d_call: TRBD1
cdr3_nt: TGTGCCAGCTCACCACTGACTGGGACAGGGATGACAGATACGCAGTATTTT
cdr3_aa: CASSPLTGTGMTDTQYF

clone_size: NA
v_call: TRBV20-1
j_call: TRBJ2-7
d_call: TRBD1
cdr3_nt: TGCAGTGCTAGCGACAGGGGTTTGCCGGACTTC
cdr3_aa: CSASDRGLPDF

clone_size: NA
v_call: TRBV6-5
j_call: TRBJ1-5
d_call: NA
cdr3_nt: TGTGCCGGGGCCCTCGGTTCGGGCAATCAGCCCCAGCATTTT
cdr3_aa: CAGALGSGNQPQHF

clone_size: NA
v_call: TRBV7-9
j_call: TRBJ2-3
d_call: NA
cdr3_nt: TGTGCCAGCGAGGACGGGGGCACAGATACGCAGTATTTT
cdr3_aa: CASEDGGTDTQYF

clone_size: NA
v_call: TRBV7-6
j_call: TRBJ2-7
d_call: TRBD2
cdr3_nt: TGTGCCAGCAGCCGTAGCGGGGGCTCCTACGAGCAGTACTTC
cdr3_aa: CASSRSGGSYEQYF

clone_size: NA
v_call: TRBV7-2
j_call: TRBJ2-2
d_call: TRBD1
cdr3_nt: TGTGCCAGCAGCTCCAGGGGACAGGGGACCGGGGAGCTGTTTTTT
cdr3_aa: CASSSRGQGTGELFF

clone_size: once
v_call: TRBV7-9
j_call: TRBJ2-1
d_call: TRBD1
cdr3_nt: TGTGCCAGCAGGAACAGGGGGGCGGGGAGCTCCTACAATGAGCAGTTCTTC
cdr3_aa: CASRNRGAGSSYNEQFF

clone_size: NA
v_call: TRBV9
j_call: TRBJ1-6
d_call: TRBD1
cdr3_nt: TGTGCCAGCACCGGGGGACAGGGGACAAGCTTTACACCCCTCCACTTT
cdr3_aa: CASTGGQGTSFTPLHF

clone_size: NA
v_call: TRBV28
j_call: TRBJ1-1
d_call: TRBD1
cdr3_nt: TGTGCCAGCAGTTTTCCCAATTTCAATACGAGACAGGGACGTACTGAAGCTTTCTTT
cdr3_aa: CASSFPNFNTRQGRTEAFF

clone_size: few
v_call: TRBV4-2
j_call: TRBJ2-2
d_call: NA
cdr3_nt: TGTGCCAGCAGCCCTAGGACTTTAAACACCGGGGAGCTGTTTTTT
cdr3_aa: CASSPRTLNTGELFF

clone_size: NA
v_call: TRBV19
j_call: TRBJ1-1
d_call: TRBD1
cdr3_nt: TGTGCCAGTAGGGACAGGGGCCCATCCGACACTTTCTTT
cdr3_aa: CASRDRGPSDTFF

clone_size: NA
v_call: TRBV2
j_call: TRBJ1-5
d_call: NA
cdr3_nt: TGTGCCAGCAGTCTAACAGGGAATCAGCCCCAGCATTTT
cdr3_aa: CASSLTGNQPQHF

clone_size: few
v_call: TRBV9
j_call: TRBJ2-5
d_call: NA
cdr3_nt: TGTGCCAGCAGCAGGGGGGAGGGGTCAGAGACCCAGTACTTC
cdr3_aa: CASSRGEGSETQYF

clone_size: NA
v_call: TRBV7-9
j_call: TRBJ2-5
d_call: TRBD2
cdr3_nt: TGTGCCAGCAGCTTAGCGGGACTAGATGAGACCCAGTACTTC
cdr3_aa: CASSLAGLDETQYF

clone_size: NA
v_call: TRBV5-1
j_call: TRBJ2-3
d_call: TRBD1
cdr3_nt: TGCGCCAGCAGCTTAGGACAGGGGTATAAAGATACGCAGTATTTT
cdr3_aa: CASSLGQGYKDTQYF

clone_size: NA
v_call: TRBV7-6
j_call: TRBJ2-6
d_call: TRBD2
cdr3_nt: TGTGCCAGCAGCAAATCACTAGCGGGGACCGCATCTGGGGCCAACGGCCTGACTTTC
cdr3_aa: CASSKSLAGTASGANGLTF

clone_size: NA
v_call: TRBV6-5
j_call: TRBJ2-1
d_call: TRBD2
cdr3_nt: TGTGCCAGCAGTTACTCTAGCGGGGGGCCCAATGAGCAGTTCTTC
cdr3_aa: CASSYSSGGPNEQFF

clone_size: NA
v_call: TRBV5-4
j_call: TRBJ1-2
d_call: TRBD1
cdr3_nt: TGTGCCAGCAGCTTGTCCAGACAGGGGGTTAACTATGGCTACACCTTC
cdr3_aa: CASSLSRQGVNYGYTF

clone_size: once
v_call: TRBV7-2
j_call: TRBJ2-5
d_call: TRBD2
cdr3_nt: TGTGCCAGCAGCCGGGGTAGGGCGGGAGGGCCGGAAGAGACCCAGTACTTC
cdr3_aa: CASSRGRAGGPEETQYF

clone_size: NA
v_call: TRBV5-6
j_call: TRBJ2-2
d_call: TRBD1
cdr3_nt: TGTGCCAGCAGCCGGACAGGGCTGACCGGGGAGCTGTTTTTT
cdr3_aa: CASSRTGLTGELFF

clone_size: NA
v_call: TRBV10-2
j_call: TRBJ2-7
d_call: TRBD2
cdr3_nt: TGCGCCAGCAGTGTTTCGCTAGCGGGAAACTTAAAGCAGTACTTC
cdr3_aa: CASSVSLAGNLKQYF

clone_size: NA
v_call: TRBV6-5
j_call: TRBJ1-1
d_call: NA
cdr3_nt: TGTGCCAGCAGTTATTCTAGGACACCCATGAACACTGAAGCTTTCTTT
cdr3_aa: CASSYSRTPMNTEAFF

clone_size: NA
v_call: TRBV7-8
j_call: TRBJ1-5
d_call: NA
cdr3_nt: TGTGCCAGCAGCTTTGCGAGGGAGGGGCCGTATCAGCCCCAGCATTTT
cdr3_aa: CASSFAREGPYQPQHF

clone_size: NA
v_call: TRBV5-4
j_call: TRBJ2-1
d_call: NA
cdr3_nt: TGTGCCAGCAGCTTGGTCGGGAACAATGAGCAGTTCTTC
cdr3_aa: CASSLVGNNEQFF

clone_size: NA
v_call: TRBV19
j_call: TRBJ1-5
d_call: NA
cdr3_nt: TGTGCCAGTAGTATCCTCAATCAGCCCCAGCATTTT
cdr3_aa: CASSILNQPQHF

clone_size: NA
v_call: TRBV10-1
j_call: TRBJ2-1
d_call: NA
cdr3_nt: TGCGCCAGCCGTGAAAGGGAGAGGGCCCTCTTAGATGAGCAGTTCTTC
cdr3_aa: CASRERERALLDEQFF

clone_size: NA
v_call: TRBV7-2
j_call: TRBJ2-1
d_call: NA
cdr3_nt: TGTGCCAGCAGCTCTAGTTGGTCCAATGAGCAGTTCTTC
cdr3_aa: CASSSSWSNEQFF

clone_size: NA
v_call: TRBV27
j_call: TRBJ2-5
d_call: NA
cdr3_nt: TGTGCCAGCAGTCTCTGGTCCGGTCGGCAGGGCGAAAGTGAGACCCAGTACTTC
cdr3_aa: CASSLWSGRQGESETQYF

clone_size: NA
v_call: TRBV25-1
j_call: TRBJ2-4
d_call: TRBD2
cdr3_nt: TGTGCCAGCAGTGAATCCAGCGGGGGGCCCTTCAAAAACATTCAGTACTTC
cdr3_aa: CASSESSGGPFKNIQYF

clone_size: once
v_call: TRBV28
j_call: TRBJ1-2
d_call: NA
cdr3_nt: TGTGCCAGCAGTTCAGTTTATGGCTACACCTTC
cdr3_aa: CASSSVYGYTF

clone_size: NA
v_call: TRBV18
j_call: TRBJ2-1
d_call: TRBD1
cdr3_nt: TGTGCCAGCTCACCACCGACAGGGGACAATGAGCAGTTCTTC
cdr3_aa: CASSPPTGDNEQFF

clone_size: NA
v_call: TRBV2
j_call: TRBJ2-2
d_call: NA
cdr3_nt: TGTGCCAGCAGGGAGACCGGGGAGCTGTTTTTT
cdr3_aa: CASRETGELFF

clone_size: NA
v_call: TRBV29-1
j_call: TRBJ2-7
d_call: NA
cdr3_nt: TGCAGCGTCAGGGAATCCTACGAGCAGTACTTC
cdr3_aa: CSVRESYEQYF

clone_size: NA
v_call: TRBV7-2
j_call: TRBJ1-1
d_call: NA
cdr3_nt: TGTGCCAGCAGCTTAGCGACGGGGTCGGGCACTGAAGCTTTCTTT
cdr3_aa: CASSLATGSGTEAFF

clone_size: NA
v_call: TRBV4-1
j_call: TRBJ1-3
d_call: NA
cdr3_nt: TGCGCCAGAGCGGTTCAAGGATCCACGAACACCATATATTTT
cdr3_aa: CARAVQGSTNTIYF

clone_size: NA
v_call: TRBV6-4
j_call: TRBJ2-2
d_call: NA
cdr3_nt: TGTGCCAGCAGTTCGGACACTGGCGGGGAGCTGTTTTTT
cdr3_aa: CASSSDTGGELFF

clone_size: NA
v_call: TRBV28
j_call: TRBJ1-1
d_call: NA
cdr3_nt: TGTGCCAGCAGTAAGCACGGGATTACGAACACTGAAGCTTTCTTT
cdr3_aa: CASSKHGITNTEAFF

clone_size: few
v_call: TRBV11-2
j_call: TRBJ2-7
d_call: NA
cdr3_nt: TGTGCCAGCAGCCTTATCTACGAGCAGTACTTC
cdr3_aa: CASSLIYEQYF

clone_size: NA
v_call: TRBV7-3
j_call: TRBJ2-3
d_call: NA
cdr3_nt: TGTGCCAGCAGCTTAGGACCAGGGTCAGATACGCAGTATTTT
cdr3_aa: CASSLGPGSDTQYF

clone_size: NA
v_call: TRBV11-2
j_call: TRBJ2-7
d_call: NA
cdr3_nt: TGTGCCAGCAGCTTAGTGAAGGCAGGGAAGACCTACGAGCAGTACTTC
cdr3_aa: CASSLVKAGKTYEQYF

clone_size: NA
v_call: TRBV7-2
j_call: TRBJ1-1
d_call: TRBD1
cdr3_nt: TGTGCCAGCAGCTTAGGACAGGGAGGTATAACTGAAGCTTTCTTT
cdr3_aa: CASSLGQGGITEAFF

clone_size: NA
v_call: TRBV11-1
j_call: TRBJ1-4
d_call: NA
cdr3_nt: TGTGCCAGCAGCCAACAGGGACCAACTAATGAAAAACTGTTTTTT
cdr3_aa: CASSQQGPTNEKLFF

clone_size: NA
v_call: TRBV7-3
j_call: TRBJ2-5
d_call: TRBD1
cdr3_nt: TGTGCCAGCAGCAAAACGGGACAGGGAGCTGAAGAGACCCAGTACTTC
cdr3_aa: CASSKTGQGAEETQYF

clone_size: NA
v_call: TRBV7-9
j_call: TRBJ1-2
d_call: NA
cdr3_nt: TGTGCCAGCAGCTTAGGCGCGACAGACATCTATGGCTACACCTTC
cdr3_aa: CASSLGATDIYGYTF

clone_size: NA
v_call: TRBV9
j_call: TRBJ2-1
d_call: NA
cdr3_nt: TGTGCCAGCAGCGTACTCCCCCGGGATGAGCAGTTCTTC
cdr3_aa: CASSVLPRDEQFF